This T cell receptor (beta chain) was identified during a study of blood T cell repertoires in COVID-19. Study at large: There were acute and convalescent COVID-19 samples, and they came from the United States, Italy and Spain. In each case, the material was cDNA or gDNA derived from T cells, B-cell-depleted T cells, or PBMCs.

The assay was immunoSEQ multiplex PCR, and TCRdb's table has in-frame clones only and misses some. Here the sample spans 55,000 to 65,000 clones, about 90% being singletons. There are a few counts of this clone. The CDR3 has 16 residues. Trimming shortened V by 4 bases and J by 5 bases, and 18 bases separated the two germline ends. The germline V gene encodes CDR1 SGHDT and CDR2 YYEEEE. This chain links TRBV5-6 with TRBJ2-2, with D tentatively TRBD2 (5 bases). The receptor was isolated from a man at least 80 years old in a cohort sampled during active COVID-19. The specimen sequenced was peripheral blood. CDR3 nucleotide sequence: TGTGCCAGCAGCCCCGGGGTAAGGGTGAGGACCGGGGAGCTGTTTTTT. This gives the protein CASSPGVRVRTGELFF.